The clone carrying this T cell receptor beta chain was picked up a small number of times. The target antigen is unknown. The authors made TCR beta libraries by quantitative 5'-RACE with molecular barcodes. Using its own MiXCR run on the 5' RACE reads, TCRdb lists one record per CDR3 protein. The table shows about 190,000 distinct CDR3 sequences, with over 10% occurring only once. This sample is part of a study of CD8 T cells in ankylosing spondylitis. Study results and limitations: Blood of patients with ankylosing spondylitis appeared to be characterized by a TCR beta motif of several highly homologous variants.

The germline V and J ends were trimmed by 3 bases and 2 bases, with 8 bases remaining between them. Germline V gives CDR1 LNHDA, CDR2 SQIVND (reference sequence). This CDR3 has 15 residues. This receptor was identified in a female donor with ankylosing spondylitis or in good health (not recorded which). The rearrangement links TRBV19 to TRBJ2-6, with a possible D match to TRBD2 (6 bases). Source material: blood, either unsorted or a sorted T cell fraction (not recorded which). The CDR3 bases are TGTGCCAGTAGTATCTCGGGGGCTGGGGCCAACGTCCTGACTTTC. Residues: CASSISGAGANVLTF.